These 23 T cell receptor beta chains came from one sample sequenced in a study of cytomegalovirus exposure and HLA in healthy donors. The PCR was carried out with 60 Vbeta primers and 13 Jbeta primers. Assay: immunoSEQ multiplex PCR; the TCRdb copy retains only in-frame clones and omits some. This table holds 150,000 or so clones, more than 75% found once. The sample consisted of PBMCs. Receptors originate from a man aged 25 to 40 in good health and CMV-seropositive.

CDR3 in amino acids: CARPQAGSNEQFF. The CDR3 DNA reads as TGTGCCAGACCTCAGGCAGGGTCGAATGAGCAGTTCTTC. The J gene is TRBJ2-1, the V gene TRBV19; D perhaps matches TRBD1 (5 bases). V was shortened by 9 bases and J by 7 bases, with 16 bases between the two germline ends. The CDR3 spans 13 residues. CDR1 LNHDA and CDR2 SQIVND come from the germline V gene (reference sequence).

This clone was seen a handful of times. The chain is built from TRBV7-2 and TRBJ2-5; TRBD1 is a possible D gene (6 bases). Deletions cut 1 base from V and 9 bases from J, with 12 bases between. CDR3 length: 13 amino acids. Per the germline V gene, CDR1 is SGHTA and CDR2 is FQGNSA. Written as DNA, the CDR3 is TGTGCCAGCAGCTTAGGACAGGCCGCGGCCCAGTACTTC. Translation gives CASSLGQAAAQYF.

The count of this clone is one. V and J are TRBV4-1 and TRBJ2-1, with no clear D. The germline V gene has CDR1 MGHRA and CDR2 YSYEKL. There are 14 residues in the CDR3. V shed 0 bases and J shed 0 bases, with 3 bases lying between them. The CDR3 nucleotides are TGCGCCAGCAGCCAAGACTTCTCCTACAATGAGCAGTTCTTC. Translating it yields CASSQDFSYNEQFF.

The J gene is TRBJ2-1, the V gene TRBV19, with D perhaps TRBD1 (6 bases). Germline CDR1 reads LNHDA; CDR2 reads SQIVND (reference sequence). The V gene lost 1 base and the J gene lost 3 bases, with 16 bases spanning the gap. This CDR3 has 17 residues. CDR3 DNA sequence: TGTGCCAGTAGTATAGCCCGTGGCAGGGGAGACTACAATGAGCAGTTCTTC. This encodes CASSIARGRGDYNEQFF.

This sequence joins TRBV30 and TRBJ2-2; 7 positions match TRBD2. Germline CDR1 is GTSNPN and CDR2 is SVGIG (reference sequence). The CDR3 length is 15 residues. The V gene end was trimmed by 2 bases and the J gene end by 5 bases; junction bases not matched to a gene: 8. The CDR3 coding sequence is TGTGCCTGGAGTATAAGCGGGGCCCTAACCGGGGAGCTGTTTTTT. Protein product: CAWSISGALTGELFF. Supplemented by reference TRBV30 and TRBJ2-2, the full variable domain reads SQTIHQWPATLVQPVGSPLSLECTVEGTSNPNLYWYRQAAGRGLQLLFYSVGIGQISSEVPQNLSASRPQDRQFILSSKKLLLSDSGFYLCAWSISGALTGELFFGEGSRLTVL.

V is TRBV6-5 and J is TRBJ1-1; D gene unclear. CDR3 size: 14 residues. Per germline, CDR1 MNHEY and CDR2 SVGAGI. CDR3 in DNA: TGTTACGGATCCGTCCACGGTGAACAGACCGAAGCTTTCTTT. As protein: CYGSVHGEQTEAFF.

This chain uses TRBV27 with TRBJ1-3; D ambiguous. Between the trimmed V and J ends, which lost 2 bases and 1 base, there was a span of 6 bases. The CDR3 contains 14 residues. CDR1 is MNHEY and CDR2 is SMNVEV in the germline V gene (reference sequence). CDR3 bases: TGTGCCAGCAGTTTAAGCGGATCTGGAAACACCATATATTTT. Translating it yields CASSLSGSGNTIYF.

The chain is built from TRBV12-5 and TRBJ2-3; 11 bases are shared with TRBD2. The CDR3 contains 15 residues. The germline gives CDR1 LGHNT, CDR2 FRNRAP. J was trimmed by 2 bases and V by 6 bases; bases with no gene match: 4. CDR3 in amino acids: CASGLAGGYTDTQYF. The DNA of the CDR3 is TGTGCTAGTGGGCTAGCGGGGGGATACACAGATACGCAGTATTTT.

The V call is TRBV27, the J call TRBJ2-7; 12 positions match TRBD2. There are 19 residues in the CDR3. V lost 6 bases, J lost 0 bases, and 15 bases stayed unmatched. In germline, CDR1 is MNHEY, CDR2 SMNVEV (reference sequence). The CDR3 sequence: CASRSSYGLAGGPSYEQYF. The CDR3 DNA follows: TGTGCCAGCAGGAGTAGCTATGGGCTAGCGGGAGGGCCCTCCTACGAGCAGTACTTC.

This clone was observed a few times. The chain couples TRBV6-1 to TRBJ1-5; perhaps TRBD1 as D (6 bases). Per the germline V gene, CDR1 is MNHNS and CDR2 is SASEGT. V lost 4 bases and J 7 bases, leaving 20 bases between the germline ends. The CDR3 loop spans 16 amino acids. CDR3 sequence (DNA): TGTGCCAGCAGTGGGGGTGGACAGACAACTGGGCAGCCCCAGCATTTT. Translating gives CASSGGGQTTGQPQHF.

The V gene is TRBV27, the J gene TRBJ2-7; D is undetermined. The CDR3 sequence is 13 residues long. The V and J ends lost 2 bases and 2 bases respectively, with 7 bases between them. Per germline, CDR1 MNHEY and CDR2 SMNVEV (reference sequence). DNA for the CDR3: TGTGCCAGCAGTTTACGCGGTGCCTACGAGCAGTACTTC. This sequence encodes CASSLRGAYEQYF.

The chain recombines TRBV4-1 with TRBJ2-7, with D possibly matching TRBD2 (5 bases). Germline V gene sequence: CDR1 MGHRA, CDR2 YSYEKL. The ends were cut back, 1 base at V and 3 bases at J, with 22 bases in the middle. The length of the CDR3 is 18 residues. CDR3: CASSQASGPSGPSYEQYF. In nucleotides, the CDR3 is TGCGCCAGCAGCCAAGCTTCCGGGCCGAGCGGACCCAGCTACGAGCAGTACTTC.

V gene TRBV7-9 combines with J gene TRBJ2-3; the D gene is possibly TRBD2 (6 bases). The V gene lost 10 bases and the J gene lost 2 bases, with 16 bases spanning the gap. The CDR3 covers 14 residues. Germline V gene lookup returns CDR1 SEHNR and CDR2 FQNEAQ (reference sequence). The CDR3, as DNA: TGTGCCACCGGGGGTAGCGGAAACACAGATACGCAGTATTTT. As protein: CATGGSGNTDTQYF.

The chain uses TRBV19 and TRBJ1-2; 9 nucleotides align to TRBD1. The CDR3 spans 13 residues. Germline CDR1 LNHDA, CDR2 SQIVND (reference sequence). Losses at the gene ends were 7 bases for V and 8 bases for J; bases not matched to a gene: 8. DNA for the CDR3: TGTGCCAGTAAAAGCCGGGACAGGGACGGCTACACCTTC. It yields the protein CASKSRDRDGYTF.

This clone was observed once. This chain connects TRBV28 to TRBJ2-6; tentative D call: TRBD1 (6 bases). Trimming pared 7 bases from V and 1 base from J, leaving 14 bases between. The germline V gene has CDR1 MDHEN and CDR2 SYDVKM. The CDR3 covers 16 residues. Here the CDR3 DNA reads TGTGCCAGCACCCCGGGACACCTGTCTGGGGCCAACGTCCTGACTTTC. Residues: CASTPGHLSGANVLTF.

The chain uses TRBV7-2 and TRBJ2-7; tentative D call: TRBD2 (7 bases). From germline, CDR1 is SGHTA and CDR2 FQGNSA. The CDR3 has 13 amino acids. The germline V and J ends were trimmed by 3 bases and 6 bases, with 12 bases remaining between them. CDR3 sequence reads: CASSLLGGGEQYF. The CDR3 DNA reads TGTGCCAGCAGCTTGCTGGGAGGGGGCGAGCAGTACTTC. Full variable domain (remainder filled in from reference TRBV7-2 and TRBJ2-7): GAGVSQSPSNKVTEKGKDVELRCDPISGHTALYWYRQSLGQGLEFLIYFQGNSAPDKSGLPSDRFSAERTGGSVSTLTIQRTQQEDSAVYLCASSLLGGGEQYFGPGTRLTVT.

The chain employs TRBV27 and TRBJ2-1; 11 nucleotides line up with TRBD2. CDR1 is MNHEY and CDR2 is SMNVEV in the germline V gene (reference sequence). The CDR3 runs to 14 residues. Trimming removed 3 bases from V and 7 bases from J; junction bases left unmatched: 2. CDR3 sequence reads: CASSLTSGTNEQFF. As DNA, the CDR3 is TGTGCCAGCAGTTTGACTAGCGGGACTAATGAGCAGTTCTTC.

The chain recombines TRBV11-2 with TRBJ2-1; 9 bases match TRBD2. The CDR3 has 15 amino acids. CDR1 is SGHAT and CDR2 is FQNNGV in the germline V gene. Losses at the gene ends were 5 bases for V and 5 bases for J; bases not matched to a gene: 7. Here the CDR3 reads CASSAISGGNNEQFF. As DNA, the CDR3 is TGTGCCAGCAGCGCTATTAGCGGGGGCAACAATGAGCAGTTCTTC.

This chain joins TRBV19 and TRBJ2-1; 7 nucleotides line up with TRBD2. The CDR3 covers 16 residues. Germline CDR1 reads LNHDA; CDR2 reads SQIVND (reference sequence). J was trimmed by 8 bases and V by 5 bases; bases with no gene match: 15. CDR3 residues: CASSSGDYQIIHEQFF. CDR3 nucleotide sequence: TGTGCCAGTAGTTCCGGGGACTACCAAATCATCCATGAGCAGTTCTTC.

The chain employs TRBV5-4 and TRBJ1-3; 11 nucleotides line up with TRBD1. This CDR3 has 16 amino acids. With 4 bases clipped from V and 2 bases from J, the junction kept 5 bases outside the gene matches. Germline values: CDR1 SGHNT, CDR2 YYREEE (reference sequence). CDR3 amino acids: CASSPGTGGTGNTIYF. The CDR3 coding sequence is TGTGCCAGCAGCCCTGGGACAGGGGGTACTGGAAACACCATATATTTT.

The chain carries TRBV5-1 and TRBJ2-7; 10 nucleotides line up with TRBD1. V shed 0 bases, J shed 4 bases, and the junction held 4 bases outside the gene matches. From germline, CDR1 is SGHRS and CDR2 YFSETQ. The CDR3 sequence is 15 residues long. In DNA form, the CDR3 reads TGCGCCAGCAGCTTGGAGACAGGGGGCTGGTACGAGCAGTACTTC. As protein: CASSLETGGWYEQYF.

This sequence joins TRBV15 and TRBJ1-5, with TRBD1 identical over 9 bases. This CDR3 comprises 20 residues. Trimming cost V 9 bases and J 5 bases; bases outside gene matches: 26. Germline loops: CDR1 LNHNV, CDR2 YYDKDF (reference sequence). The chain's CDR3 is CATTRSQYRTIQGADQPQHF. CDR3 nucleotide sequence: TGTGCCACGACCAGAAGCCAATATAGAACTATACAGGGGGCCGATCAGCCCCAGCATTTT.

The chain recombines TRBV6-5 with TRBJ1-4; no firm D call. CDR3 length: 14 residues. V gave up 6 bases and J gave up 8 bases, with 16 bases separating them. Germline CDR1 and CDR2: MNHEY and SVGAGI. CDR3 DNA sequence: TGTGCCAGCAGGGTAAAAGTTTTAAGCGAAAAACTGTTTTTT. This codes for CASRVKVLSEKLFF.